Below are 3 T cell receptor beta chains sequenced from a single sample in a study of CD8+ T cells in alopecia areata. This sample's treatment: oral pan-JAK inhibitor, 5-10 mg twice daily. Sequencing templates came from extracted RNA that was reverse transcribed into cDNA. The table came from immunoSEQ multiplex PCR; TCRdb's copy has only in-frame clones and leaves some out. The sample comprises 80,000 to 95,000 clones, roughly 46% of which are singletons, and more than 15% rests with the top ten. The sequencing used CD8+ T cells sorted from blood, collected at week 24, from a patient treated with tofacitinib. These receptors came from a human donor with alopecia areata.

CDR3 protein: CASSLVSDEQYF. CDR3 coding DNA: TGTGCCAGCAGCTTGGTGTCGGACGAGCAGTACTTC. The gene calls are TRBV5-6 and TRBJ2-7; D call uncertain. V dropped 0 bases and J dropped 5 bases, with 6 bases sitting between them. Germline V gene data show CDR1 as SGHDT and CDR2 as YYEEEE. This CDR3 is 12 amino acids long.

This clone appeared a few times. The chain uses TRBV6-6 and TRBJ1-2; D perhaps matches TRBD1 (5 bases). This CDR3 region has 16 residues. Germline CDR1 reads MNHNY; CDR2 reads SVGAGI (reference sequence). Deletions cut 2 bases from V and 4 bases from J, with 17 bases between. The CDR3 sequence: CASSYTQSGRAYGYTF. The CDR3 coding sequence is TGTGCCAGCAGTTACACTCAGTCGGGGCGGGCCTATGGCTACACCTTC.

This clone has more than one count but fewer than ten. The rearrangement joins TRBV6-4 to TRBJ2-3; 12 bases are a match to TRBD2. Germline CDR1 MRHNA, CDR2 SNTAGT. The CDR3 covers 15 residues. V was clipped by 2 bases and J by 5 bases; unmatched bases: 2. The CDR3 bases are TGTGCCAGCAGTGACCTAGCGGGAGGGGGAGATACGCAGTATTTT. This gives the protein CASSDLAGGGDTQYF.